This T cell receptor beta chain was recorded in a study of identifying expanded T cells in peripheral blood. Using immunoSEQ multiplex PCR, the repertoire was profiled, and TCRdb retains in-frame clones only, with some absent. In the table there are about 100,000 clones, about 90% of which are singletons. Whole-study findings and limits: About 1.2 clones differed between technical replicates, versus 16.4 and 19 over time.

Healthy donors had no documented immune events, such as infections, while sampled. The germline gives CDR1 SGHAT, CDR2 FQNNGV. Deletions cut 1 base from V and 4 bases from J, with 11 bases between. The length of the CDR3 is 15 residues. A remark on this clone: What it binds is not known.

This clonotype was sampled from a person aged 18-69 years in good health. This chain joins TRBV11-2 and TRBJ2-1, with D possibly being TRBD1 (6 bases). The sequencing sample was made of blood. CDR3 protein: CASSLVRGTYNEQFF. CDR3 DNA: TGTGCCAGCAGCTTAGTCAGGGGAACATACAATGAGCAGTTCTTC. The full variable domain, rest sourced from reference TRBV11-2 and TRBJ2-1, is EAGVAQSPRYKIIEKRQSVAFWCNPISGHATLYWYQQILGQGPKLLIQFQNNGVVDDSQLPKDRFSAERLKGVDSTLKIQPAKLEDSAVYLCASSLVRGTYNEQFFGPGTRLTVL.